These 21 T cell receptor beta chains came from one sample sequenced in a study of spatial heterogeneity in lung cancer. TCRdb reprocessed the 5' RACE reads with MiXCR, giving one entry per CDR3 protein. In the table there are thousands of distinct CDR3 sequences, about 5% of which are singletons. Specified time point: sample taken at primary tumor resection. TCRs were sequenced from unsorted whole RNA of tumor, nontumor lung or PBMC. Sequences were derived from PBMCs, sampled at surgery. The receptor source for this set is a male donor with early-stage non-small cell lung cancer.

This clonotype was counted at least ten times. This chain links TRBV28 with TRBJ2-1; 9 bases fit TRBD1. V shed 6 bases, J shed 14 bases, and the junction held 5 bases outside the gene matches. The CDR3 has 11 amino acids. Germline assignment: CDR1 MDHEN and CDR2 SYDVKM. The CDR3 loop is CASRRQGGEFF. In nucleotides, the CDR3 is TGTGCCAGCAGGAGACAGGGGGGAGAGTTCTTC.

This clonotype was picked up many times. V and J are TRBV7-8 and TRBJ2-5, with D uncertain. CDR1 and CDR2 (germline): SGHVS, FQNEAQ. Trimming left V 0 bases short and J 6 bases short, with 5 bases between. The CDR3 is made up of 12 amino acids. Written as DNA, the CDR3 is TGTGCCAGCAGCTTAGCGACAAAGACCCAGTACTTC. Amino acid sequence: CASSLATKTQYF.

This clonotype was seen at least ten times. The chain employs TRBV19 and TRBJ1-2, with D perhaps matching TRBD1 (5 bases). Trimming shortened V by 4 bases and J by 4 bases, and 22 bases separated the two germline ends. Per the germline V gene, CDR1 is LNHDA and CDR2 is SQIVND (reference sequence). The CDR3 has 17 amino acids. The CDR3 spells CASSTGKRYMLSYGYTF. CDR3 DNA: TGTGCCAGTAGTACAGGGAAGCGGTATATGTTGTCCTATGGCTACACCTTC.

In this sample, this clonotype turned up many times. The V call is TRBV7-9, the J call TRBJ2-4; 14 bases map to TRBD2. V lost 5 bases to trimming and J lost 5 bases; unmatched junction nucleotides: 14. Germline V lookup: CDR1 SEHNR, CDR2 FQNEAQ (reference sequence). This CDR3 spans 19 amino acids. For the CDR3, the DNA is TGTGCCAGCAGCCCCAAACCCTGGACTAGCGGGAGGAGCGAAAACATTCAGTACTTC. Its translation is CASSPKPWTSGRSENIQYF.

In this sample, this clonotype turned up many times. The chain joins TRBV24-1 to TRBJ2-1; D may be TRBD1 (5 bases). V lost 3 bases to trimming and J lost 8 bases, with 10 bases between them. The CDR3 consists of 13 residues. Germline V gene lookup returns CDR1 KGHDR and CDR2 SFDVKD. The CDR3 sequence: CATSDAGFYEQFF. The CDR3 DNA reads TGTGCCACCAGTGATGCAGGGTTCTATGAGCAGTTCTTC.

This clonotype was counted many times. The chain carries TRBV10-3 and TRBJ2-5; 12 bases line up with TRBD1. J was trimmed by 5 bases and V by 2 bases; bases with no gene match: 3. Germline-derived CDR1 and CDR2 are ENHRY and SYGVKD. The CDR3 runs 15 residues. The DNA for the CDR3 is TGTGCCATCAGTGAGACCGGGACAGGGGGCGAGACCCAGTACTTC. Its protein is CAISETGTGGETQYF.

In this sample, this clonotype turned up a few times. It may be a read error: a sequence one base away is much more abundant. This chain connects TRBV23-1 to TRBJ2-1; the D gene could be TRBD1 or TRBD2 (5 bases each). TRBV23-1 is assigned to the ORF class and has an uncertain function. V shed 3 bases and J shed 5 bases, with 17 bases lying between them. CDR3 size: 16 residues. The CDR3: CASSQVRDGAHNEQFF. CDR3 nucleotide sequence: TGCGCCAGCAGTCAGGTTCGGGACGGGGCCCACAATGAGCAGTTCTTC.

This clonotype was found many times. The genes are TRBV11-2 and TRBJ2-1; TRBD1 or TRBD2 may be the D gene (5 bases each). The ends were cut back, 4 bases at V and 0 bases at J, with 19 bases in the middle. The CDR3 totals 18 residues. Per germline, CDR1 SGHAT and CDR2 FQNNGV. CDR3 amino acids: CASSSYRGFKNSYNEQFF. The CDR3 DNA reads TGTGCCAGCAGCTCTTACCGGGGCTTCAAAAACTCCTACAATGAGCAGTTCTTC.

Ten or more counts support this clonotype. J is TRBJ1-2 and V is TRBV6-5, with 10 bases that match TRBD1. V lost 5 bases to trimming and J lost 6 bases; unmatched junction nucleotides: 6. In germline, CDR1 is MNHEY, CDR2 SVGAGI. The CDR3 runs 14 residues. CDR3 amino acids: CASSGSGQGHGYTF. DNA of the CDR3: TGTGCCAGCAGTGGATCGGGACAGGGGCATGGCTACACCTTC.

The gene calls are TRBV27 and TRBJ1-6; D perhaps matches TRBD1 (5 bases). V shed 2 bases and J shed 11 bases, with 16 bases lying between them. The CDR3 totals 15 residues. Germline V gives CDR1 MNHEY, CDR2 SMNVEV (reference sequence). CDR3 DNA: TGTGCCAGCAGTTTAGAGCCGCAGGGAGGGGCACCCCTCCACTTT. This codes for CASSLEPQGGAPLHF.

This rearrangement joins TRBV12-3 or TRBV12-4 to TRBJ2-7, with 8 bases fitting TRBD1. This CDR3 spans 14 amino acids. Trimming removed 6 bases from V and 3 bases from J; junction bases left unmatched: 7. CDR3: CASREGQGIYEQYF. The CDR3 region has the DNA TGTGCCAGCAGGGAAGGACAGGGTATCTACGAGCAGTACTTC.

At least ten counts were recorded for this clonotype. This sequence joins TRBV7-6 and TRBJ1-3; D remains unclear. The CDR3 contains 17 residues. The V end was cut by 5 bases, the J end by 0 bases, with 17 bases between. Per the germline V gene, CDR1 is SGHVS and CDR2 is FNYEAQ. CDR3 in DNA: TGTGCCAGCAGCCCAAAGTGGCAGGCGACCTCTGGAAACACCATATATTTT. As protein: CASSPKWQATSGNTIYF. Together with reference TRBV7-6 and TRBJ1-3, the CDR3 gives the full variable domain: GAGVSQSPRYKVTKRGQDVALRCDPISGHVSLYWYRQALGQGPEFLTYFNYEAQQDKSGLPNDRFSAERPEGSISTLTIQRTEQRDSAMYRCASSPKWQATSGNTIYFGEGSWLTVV.

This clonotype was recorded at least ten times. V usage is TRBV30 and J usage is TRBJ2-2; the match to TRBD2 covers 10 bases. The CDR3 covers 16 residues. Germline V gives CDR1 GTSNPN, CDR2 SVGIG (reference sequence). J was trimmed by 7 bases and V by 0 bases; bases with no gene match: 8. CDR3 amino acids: CAWSVLLAGAGGELFF. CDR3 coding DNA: TGTGCCTGGAGTGTACTCCTAGCGGGAGCCGGCGGGGAGCTGTTTTTT.

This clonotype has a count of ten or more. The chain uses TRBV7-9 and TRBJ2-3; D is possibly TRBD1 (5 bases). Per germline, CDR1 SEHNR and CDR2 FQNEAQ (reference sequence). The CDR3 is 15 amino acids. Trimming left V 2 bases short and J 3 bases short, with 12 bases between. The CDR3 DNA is TGTGCCAGCAGCTTACGGCAGGGTGGGACAGATACGCAGTATTTT. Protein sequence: CASSLRQGGTDTQYF.

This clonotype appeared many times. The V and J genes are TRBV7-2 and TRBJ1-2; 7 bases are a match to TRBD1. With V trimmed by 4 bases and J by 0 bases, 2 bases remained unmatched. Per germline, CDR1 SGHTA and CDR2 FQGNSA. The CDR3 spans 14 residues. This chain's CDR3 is CASSSGGANYGYTF. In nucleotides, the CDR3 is TGTGCCAGCAGCTCAGGGGGGGCTAACTATGGCTACACCTTC.

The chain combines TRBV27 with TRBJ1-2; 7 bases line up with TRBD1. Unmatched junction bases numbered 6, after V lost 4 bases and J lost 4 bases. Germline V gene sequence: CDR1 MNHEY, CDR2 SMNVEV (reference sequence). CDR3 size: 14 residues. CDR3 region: CASSSGQTLYGYTF. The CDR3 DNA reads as TGTGCCAGCAGTTCGGGACAGACACTCTATGGCTACACCTTC.

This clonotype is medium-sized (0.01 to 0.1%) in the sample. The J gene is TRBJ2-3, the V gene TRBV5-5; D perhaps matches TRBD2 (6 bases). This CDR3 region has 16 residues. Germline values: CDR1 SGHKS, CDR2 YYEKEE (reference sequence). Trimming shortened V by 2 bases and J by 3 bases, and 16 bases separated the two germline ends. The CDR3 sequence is CASSFFLASGTDTQYF. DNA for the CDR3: TGTGCCAGCAGCTTCTTTCTAGCGTCCGGGACAGATACGCAGTATTTT.

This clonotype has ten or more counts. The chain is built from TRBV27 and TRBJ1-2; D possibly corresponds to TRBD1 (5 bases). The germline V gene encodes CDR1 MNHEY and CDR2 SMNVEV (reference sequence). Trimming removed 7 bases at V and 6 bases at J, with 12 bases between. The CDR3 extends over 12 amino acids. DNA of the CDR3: TGTGCCAGCAAGGCGGGGGAAGATGGCTACACCTTC. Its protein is CASKAGEDGYTF.

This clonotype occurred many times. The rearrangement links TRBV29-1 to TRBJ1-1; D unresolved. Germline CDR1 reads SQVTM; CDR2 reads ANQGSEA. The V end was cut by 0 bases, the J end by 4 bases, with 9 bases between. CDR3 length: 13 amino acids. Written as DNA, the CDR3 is TGCAGCGTTGAAGACCAGCCGGCCACTGAAGCTTTCTTT. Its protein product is CSVEDQPATEAFF.

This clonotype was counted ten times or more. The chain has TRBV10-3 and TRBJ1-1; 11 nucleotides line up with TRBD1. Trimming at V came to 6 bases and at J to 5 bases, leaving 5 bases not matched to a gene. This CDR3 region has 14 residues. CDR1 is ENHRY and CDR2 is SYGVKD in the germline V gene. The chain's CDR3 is CAISTGQGDTEAFF. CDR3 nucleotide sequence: TGTGCCATCAGCACGGGACAGGGGGATACTGAAGCTTTCTTT.

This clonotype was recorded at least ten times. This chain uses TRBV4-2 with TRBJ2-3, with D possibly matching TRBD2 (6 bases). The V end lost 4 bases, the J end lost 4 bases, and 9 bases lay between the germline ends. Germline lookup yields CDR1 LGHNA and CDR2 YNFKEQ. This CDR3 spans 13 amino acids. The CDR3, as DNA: TGTGCCAGCAGCCCTGGGACTCCAGATACGCAGTATTTT. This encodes CASSPGTPDTQYF.